This T cell receptor (beta chain) was captured by sequencing in a study of blood T cells in healthy people across ages (dated by TCRdb to the mid-2010s). About the investigation overall: In model experiments, roughly one uniquely barcoded TCR beta cDNA molecule per two T cells was captured by template switching. Four age groups were formed from the donors: young (average about 16 years), middle-aged (approximately 40), aged (around 68) and long-lived (less than 85). Using the same blood draw, the study looked at two additional independent replicas of 1 million unique cDNA reads for two donors, one aged 18 to 30 and the other aged 80 or older. Age-related changes in TCR beta repertoire diversity were measured in the study by deep sequencing normalized with unique cDNA molecular identifiers.

Study-wide conclusions, independent of this receptor: Since profiling was done on bulk unsorted PBMCs, naive and antigen-experienced compartments could not be conclusively compared. Total diversity estimates from one million sequenced T cells were considered lower bounds and underestimates. Because donor CMV infection status was unknown, age-related changes in expanded clonotypes were potentially confounded. Observed TCR beta diversity per million T cells fell roughly linearly with age, and a significant reduction was already apparent by age about 43. There was a strong correlation between observed TCR beta diversity and the percentage of naive T cells measured by flow cytometry. Compared with the aged group, the long-lived group had more naive CD4+ T cells, fewer expanded clones and increased TCR diversity, a pattern suggesting age selection.

The CDR3 covers 15 residues, taking in both the cysteine and the phenylalanine. Kept here is only the CDR3 DNA, which spans 45 bases and is read in frame from base 1. At the junction V is shortened by 3 bases and J by 2 bases, with 13 bases in between. CDR1 and CDR2 were assigned from the germline V gene as ENHRY and SYGVKD. This clonotype was seen repeatedly, ten times or more. Its antigen has not been determined. The input lacks base qualities; no much larger clone sits a single base away. Library preparation used 5' RACE. The listed sequencing device is Illumina HiSeq 2500. A second about 7 to 12 cycle PCR used a sample-barcoded 5' primer and a J-beta primer mix. Each TCR beta cDNA molecule received a unique molecular identifier from a template-switch 5' adaptor carrying 12 random nucleotides. Each sample yielded at least 3 million CDR3-containing paired-end reads. First-strand cDNA was synthesized from all RNA with the Mint cDNA synthesis kit, primed by a TRBC-specific oligonucleotide. After uracil-DNA glycosylase treatment, a first 18-cycle PCR used universal primers M1SS and BC2_uni_R on all cDNA. As for the original processing: For normalization, 1 million high-quality reads, each with a distinct molecular identifier, were randomly selected from each sample. Reads with shared molecular identifiers were discarded instead of being binned into consensus sequences. MiTCR, run with a Q25 quality threshold and the strictest error-elimination algorithm, handled CDR3 identification, clonotype clustering and error correction. A nonparametric unseen species model with Euler transformation was used to estimate a lower bound on total TCR beta diversity. TCRdb handled the public reads itself, with Q25 trimming in fastp and clone calling in MiXCR, and kept productive beta chains. Merged by CDR3 protein, the rows form single entries marked with the most common genes and DNA. These V and J calls derive from TCRdb rather than the authors' analysis. The sample table records about 840,000 distinct CDR3 sequences; 25% to 35% of these occur just once. About 10% of the sample lies in the top ten.

Donors were approximately 42 systemically healthy Caucasian individuals from Russia aged roughly 6 to 90 years. Each donor gave about 9.8 milliliters of peripheral blood, drawn into EDTA-treated Vacutainer tubes. Ficoll-Paque density-gradient centrifugation was used to isolate PBMCs, with at least 7 million per sample. Total RNA, at least 6 micrograms per sample, was extracted from PBMCs with Trizol reagent. For every donor, an aliquot of PBMCs went through flow cytometry to measure the percentages of naive CD45RAhigh/CD27high T cells. This sample also belongs to another study, concerning T cells of mothers and their children. As that second paper reports: Nine systemically healthy Caucasian individuals, comprising three mothers and their six children, were included as donors. cDNA synthesis consumed the entire amount of extracted RNA, loaded at approximately 1.4 ug RNA in each 15 ul reaction. In the second PCR, the M1S primer introduced both the sample barcodes and 2-4 random nucleotides. Each mother yielded over 8.5 million TCR beta CDR3 reads and each child about 3 million reads. TCR recombination output is similarly shaped by thymic selection in related and unrelated pairs, with a minor effect exerted by inherited differences. Related mother-child pairs always showed normalized repertoire overlap that was slightly higher than in unrelated mother-child pairs, though the difference was never significant. Persistent microchimeric T cell clones were not detected, at a sensitivity of about 100 clones per million clonotypes. Deep NGS was used in the study to compare the TCR beta repertoires of mothers and children and to look for features that separate related mother-child pairs from unrelated individuals. Mothers averaged approximately 40 +/- 4 years of age and children averaged about 12 +/- 4 years. After adapter ligation with NEBNext reagents, the libraries were sequenced on Illumina HiSeq 2000 with 100+100 nt paired-end reads. Mother and child libraries were prepared a month apart and sequenced in separate runs to prevent cross-contamination. For each donor, between roughly 500,000 and 2,100,000 distinct TCR beta clonotypes were identified. Naive TCR beta clonotypes were estimated from low-frequency clonotypes matched to each donor's FACS-determined naive share, without sorting.

This receptor was obtained from a woman in her 40s in good health. The chain employs TRBV10-3 and TRBJ1-2, with a weak D call of TRBD1 (6 bases match). Sequencing was done on a sample of blood. The CDR3 region has the sequence CAISDLGDTNYGYTF. The DNA sequence follows: TGTGCCATCAGTGATTTGGGGGACACAAACTATGGCTACACCTTC.